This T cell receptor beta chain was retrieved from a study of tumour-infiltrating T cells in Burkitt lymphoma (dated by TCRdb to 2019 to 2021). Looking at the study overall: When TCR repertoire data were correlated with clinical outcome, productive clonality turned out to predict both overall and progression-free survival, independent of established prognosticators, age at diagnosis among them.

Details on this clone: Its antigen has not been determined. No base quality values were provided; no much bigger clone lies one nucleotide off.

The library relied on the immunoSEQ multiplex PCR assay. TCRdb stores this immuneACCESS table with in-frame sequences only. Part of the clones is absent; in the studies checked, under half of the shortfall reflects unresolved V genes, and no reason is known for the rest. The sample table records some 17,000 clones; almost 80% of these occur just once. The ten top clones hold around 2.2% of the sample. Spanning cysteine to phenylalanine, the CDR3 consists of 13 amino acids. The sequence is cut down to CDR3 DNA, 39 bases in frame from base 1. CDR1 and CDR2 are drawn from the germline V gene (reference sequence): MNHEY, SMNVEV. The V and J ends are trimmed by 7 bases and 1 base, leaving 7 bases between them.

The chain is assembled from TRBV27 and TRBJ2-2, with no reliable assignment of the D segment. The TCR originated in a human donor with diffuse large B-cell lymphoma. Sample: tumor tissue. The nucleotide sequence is TGTGCCAGCAAAAGCGAGAACACCGGGGAGCTGTTTTTT. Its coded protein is CASKSENTGELFF.